Each of the 23 T cell receptor beta chains below was sequenced from the same sample in a study of early T cells in non-severe SARS-CoV-2 infection. TCRdb recomputed calls from the 5' RACE reads with MiXCR, one row per CDR3 protein. Of about 67,000 distinct CDR3 sequences listed, about 9.9% were seen once; the top ten hold 3% to 4.5%. The sequencing sample was made of whole blood. The receptor set was obtained from an adult who was a healthcare worker with PCR-confirmed SARS-CoV-2 infection or an uninfected control (not recorded which).

The V and J genes are TRBV10-3 and TRBJ2-1; D is tentatively TRBD1 or TRBD2 (5 bases each). Trimming removed 2 bases from V and 7 bases from J, with 15 bases in between. CDR1 is ENHRY, CDR2 SYGVKD, per germline. The CDR3 is 15 amino acids. The CDR3 DNA follows: TGTGCCATCAGTGAGGAGGGGCTTATTGGTAATGAGCAGTTCTTC. This translates into CAISEEGLIGNEQFF.

This clonotype came up a few times. The rearrangement links TRBV20-1 to TRBJ2-3; TRBD2 aligns across 10 bases. The CDR3 length is 13 residues. V dropped 6 bases and J dropped 6; count of bases not matched to a gene: 6. The germline gives CDR1 DFQATT, CDR2 SNEGSKA (reference sequence). The CDR3 spells CSARRLAGDTQYF. The CDR3 DNA follows: TGCAGTGCAAGGAGACTAGCGGGCGATACGCAGTATTTT.

The table lists this clonotype with a few counts. In DNA, the CDR3 is TGTGCCAGCATCAATAAAGAGGGGGCTACCTACGAGCAGTACTTC. Translated, it gives CASINKEGATYEQYF. This chain connects TRBV7-8 to TRBJ2-7, with 7 bases aligning to TRBD1. Trimming at V came to 7 bases and at J to 2 bases, leaving 11 bases not matched to a gene. The CDR3 runs to 15 residues. Germline loops: CDR1 SGHVS, CDR2 FQNEAQ.

The table lists this clonotype with a few counts. This chain uses TRBV20-1 with TRBJ2-5; weak D call: TRBD1 (6 bases). Per the germline V gene, CDR1 is DFQATT and CDR2 is SNEGSKA (reference sequence). Trimming took 3 bases from V and 5 from J, leaving 7 bases between them. The CDR3 consists of 11 residues. CDR3 nucleotides: TGCAGTGCTAGGCAGGGGGAGACCCAGTACTTC. Translation: CSARQGETQYF.

The chain links TRBV5-1 to TRBJ1-1; 9 bases line up with TRBD1. Germline loops: CDR1 SGHRS, CDR2 YFSETQ. This CDR3 comprises 14 residues. V trimming: 4 bases; J trimming: 9 bases; junction bases outside the gene matches: 10. In DNA form, the CDR3 reads TGCGCCAGCAGCATACTACCCGGGACAGGGCAAGCTTTCTTT. The encoded protein is CASSILPGTGQAFF.

The chain joins TRBV10-3 to TRBJ2-7, with D possibly TRBD1 on 6 matching bases. The CDR3 extends over 14 amino acids. The germline V gene has CDR1 ENHRY and CDR2 SYGVKD. V dropped 10 bases and J dropped 3 bases, with 19 bases sitting between them. The CDR3 reads CATGRDKDLYEQYF. The CDR3 DNA follows: TGTGCCACCGGCCGGGACAAGGACCTCTACGAGCAGTACTTC.

This clonotype was recorded a few times. The chain employs TRBV19 and TRBJ2-2; perhaps TRBD1 as D (5 bases). The CDR3 has 14 residues. In germline, CDR1 is LNHDA, CDR2 SQIVND (reference sequence). V lost 6 bases to trimming and J lost 7 bases, with 15 bases between them. For the CDR3, the DNA is TGTGCCAGTAGAGGGGCCCAGGTTGGCGGGGAGCTGTTTTTT. Its translation is CASRGAQVGGELFF.

This clonotype was picked up many times. This chain connects TRBV6-1 to TRBJ2-2, with D possibly matching TRBD1 (5 bases). In germline, CDR1 is MNHNS, CDR2 SASEGT. Trimming pared 11 bases from V and 1 base from J, leaving 14 bases between. This CDR3 spans 14 amino acids. The CDR3 DNA follows: TGTGCCGGGTCGGTAGGACAGAACACCGGGGAGCTGTTTTTT. It encodes CAGSVGQNTGELFF.

This clonotype was counted many times. No DNA is shown, since the ends of the CDR3 on it are uncertain; the CDR3 is the one TCRdb lists. The rearrangement links TRBV6-2 or TRBV6-3 to TRBJ2-6; the listed D gene, TRBD1, was not tested against the DNA. Per germline, CDR1 MNHEY and CDR2 SVGEGT. The CDR3 is 15 amino acids long, termini counted. The chain's CDR3 is CASILGGSGANVLTF.

The CDR3 DNA sequence: TGCAGTGCTAGAGAAGGGAGCCGTGACAATTCACCCCTCCACTTT. Residues: CSAREGSRDNSPLHF. This sequence joins TRBV20-1 and TRBJ1-6; D unclear. This CDR3 contains 15 residues. Looked up from germline, CDR1 is DFQATT and CDR2 is SNEGSKA (reference sequence). Trimming removed 0 bases from V and 7 bases from J, with 13 bases in between.

This clonotype was counted at least ten times. V is TRBV5-4 and J is TRBJ1-2; D might be TRBD1 (6 bases). V gave up 2 bases and J gave up 10 bases, with 15 bases separating them. The CDR3 is 13 amino acids. Germline CDR1 SGHNT, CDR2 YYREEE (reference sequence). CDR3 in amino acids: CASSLQGSPSYTF. The DNA for the CDR3 is TGTGCCAGCAGCTTACAGGGAAGCCCCTCCTACACCTTC. The entire variable domain, with the rest obtained from reference TRBV5-4 and TRBJ1-2, is as follows: ETGVTQSPTHLIKTRGQQVTLRCSSQSGHNTVSWYQQALGQGPQFIFQYYREEENGRGNFPPRFSGLQFPNYSSELNVNALELDDSALYLCASSLQGSPSYTFGSGTRLTVV.

For the CDR3, the DNA is TGTGCCAGTAGGAGGACAGGGAATCAGAACGAGCAGTACTTC. Translated: CASRRTGNQNEQYF. The chain carries TRBV19 and TRBJ2-7, with 8 bases that match TRBD1. Looked up from germline, CDR1 is LNHDA and CDR2 is SQIVND (reference sequence). The CDR3 runs to 14 residues. J lost 5 bases, V lost 6 bases, and 9 bases had no gene match.

The chain couples TRBV6-1 to TRBJ1-2; no reliable D call. Trimming removed 3 bases at V and 1 base at J, with 3 bases between. The V gene's germline CDR1 is MNHNS and CDR2 SASEGT. The CDR3 loop spans 12 amino acids. The CDR3 DNA follows: TGTGCCAGCAGTGATGTTAACTATGGCTACACCTTC. The encoded protein is CASSDVNYGYTF.

The rearrangement joins TRBV12-3 or TRBV12-4 to TRBJ2-7, with TRBD2 matching over 10 bases. This CDR3 contains 15 residues. J was trimmed by 5 bases and V by 5 bases; bases with no gene match: 9. In DNA, the CDR3 is TGTGCCAGCAGTCCGCGACTAGCGGGCACGAACGAGCAGTACTTC. Protein sequence: CASSPRLAGTNEQYF.

This clonotype showed up many times. The chain carries TRBV5-6 and TRBJ2-2; the match to TRBD1 covers 8 bases. The CDR3 extends over 15 amino acids. The J segment lost 1 base and the V segment lost 7 bases, leaving 6 bases of the junction unmatched. CDR1 and CDR2 from the germline V gene are SGHDT and YYEEEE. CDR3 region: CASFPGTGNTGELFF. The CDR3 region has the DNA TGTGCCAGCTTTCCTGGGACAGGGAACACCGGGGAGCTGTTTTTT.

CDR3 bases: TGCAGTGCTAGGGGACTAGCGGGAGGCTCGGAAACCTACGAGCAGTACTTC. Protein product: CSARGLAGGSETYEQYF. This chain joins TRBV20-1 and TRBJ2-7, with 15 bases identical to TRBD2. Germline CDR1 reads DFQATT; CDR2 reads SNEGSKA (reference sequence). Trimming removed 3 bases from V and 2 bases from J; junction bases left unmatched: 8. The CDR3 contains 17 residues.

The chain recombines TRBV30 with TRBJ1-3; possibly TRBD1 for D (6 bases). Per the germline V gene, CDR1 is GTSNPN and CDR2 is SVGIG (reference sequence). There are 15 residues in the CDR3. Trimming shortened V by 4 bases and J by 0 bases, and 13 bases separated the two germline ends. DNA of the CDR3: TGTGCCTGGACCTTACAGGGCCTCTCTGGAAACACCATATATTTT. Its protein is CAWTLQGLSGNTIYF.

This clonotype has ten or more counts. The V gene is TRBV28, the J gene TRBJ2-3; 7 positions match TRBD1. This CDR3 comprises 16 residues. CDR1 is MDHEN and CDR2 is SYDVKM in the germline V gene. Trimming at V came to 5 bases and at J to 1 base, leaving 9 bases not matched to a gene. CDR3 amino acids: CASSPTPGTGTDTQYF. In DNA, the CDR3 is TGTGCCAGCAGTCCGACCCCCGGGACAGGCACAGATACGCAGTATTTT.

This clonotype was seen at least ten times. This chain connects TRBV5-1 to TRBJ1-5; D is perhaps TRBD1 (5 bases). Per germline, CDR1 SGHRS and CDR2 YFSETQ. CDR3 length equals 15 residues. Trimming removed 0 bases from V and 2 bases from J, with 9 bases in between. CDR3 loop: CASSLEWGRNQPQHF. In DNA, the CDR3 is TGCGCCAGCAGCTTGGAGTGGGGCCGCAATCAGCCCCAGCATTTT.

This clonotype was observed many times. The chain links TRBV12-3 or TRBV12-4 to TRBJ2-7; D gene ambiguous. The CDR3 spans 15 residues. Trimming pared 1 base from V and 0 bases from J, leaving 10 bases between. DNA of the CDR3: TGTGCCAGCAGTTTAGGCCCCTTGAGCTCCTACGAGCAGTACTTC. Translation gives CASSLGPLSSYEQYF.

This clonotype was picked up many times. V gene TRBV6-4 combines with J gene TRBJ1-5; no clear D. The CDR3 has 13 residues. CDR1 MRHNA and CDR2 SNTAGT come from the germline V gene. Between the trimmed V and J ends, which lost 3 bases and 5 bases, there was a span of 8 bases. In DNA form, the CDR3 reads TGTGCCAGCAGTGAAGAAGTGGATCAGCCCCAGCATTTT. Translating it yields CASSEEVDQPQHF.

This clonotype was recorded at least ten times. The chain carries TRBV9 and TRBJ2-2; D is uncertain. The germline V and J ends were trimmed by 0 bases and 2 bases, with 5 bases remaining between them. Germline V gene lookup returns CDR1 SGDLS and CDR2 YYNGEE. The CDR3 is 14 residues long. CDR3 sequence: CASSVDANTGELFF. CDR3 DNA: TGTGCCAGCAGCGTAGACGCAAACACCGGGGAGCTGTTTTTT.

At least ten counts were recorded for this clonotype. CDR3 sequence: CASSQGQPGGTQYF. The CDR3 DNA follows: TGTGCCAGCAGCCAAGGCCAGCCGGGAGGGACCCAGTACTTC. The rearrangement links TRBV3-1 to TRBJ2-5, with TRBD2 matching 7 bases. V lost 1 base to trimming and J lost 7 bases; unmatched junction nucleotides: 6. CDR1 LGHDT and CDR2 YNNKEL come from the germline V gene (reference sequence). CDR3 length: 14 residues.